This is a list of T cell receptor beta chains from one sample in a study of neurological immune-mediated disorders. TCRdb reprocessed the 5' RACE reads with MiXCR, giving one entry per CDR3 protein. The sample shows under 85,000 distinct CDR3 sequences, approximately 5.3% of them seen only once. Sequencing input: PBMCs. These receptors were collected from a human donor with multiple sclerosis. The donor label of this sample is uncertain. The conserved cysteine and the conserved F or W are not part of the CDR3 here. For some rows the clone size is stated as once, few or many, or as a class when expanded; others skip it.

V gene	clone size	J gene	CDR3 protein
TRBV3-1	many	TRBJ1-2	ASSQLGVDYGYT
TRBV5-1	many	TRBJ2-3	ASSLEIGQIFTDTQY
TRBV20-1	many	TRBJ2-3	SARDRLADITDTQY
TRBV3-1	many	TRBJ2-3	ASSQDVGGGYTDTQY
TRBV5-1	many	TRBJ1-1	ASSWGARWNTEAF
TRBV7-9	many	TRBJ2-7	ASTLGLSYEQY
TRBV12-3/TRBV12-4	many	TRBJ2-3	ASSLTSLGTDTQY
TRBV5-5	many	TRBJ1-5	ASSLSRGSQPQH
TRBV5-6	many	TRBJ2-7	ASSATRTEAYEQY
TRBV20-1	NA	TRBJ1-3	SARDRMGWNTIY
TRBV27	many	TRBJ2-7	ASSSSSRIYYEQY
TRBV5-1	many	TRBJ2-1	ASSTDRGGNEQF
TRBV20-1	many	TRBJ2-7	SAFGQGDPYEQY
TRBV20-1	many	TRBJ2-5	SASSPDQETQY
TRBV2	many	TRBJ1-3	ASRRDREHYSGNTIY
TRBV7-2	many	TRBJ2-7	ASSSPVRTLPVYEQY
TRBV7-2	many	TRBJ2-7	ASSLVGGGFSYEQY
TRBV5-1	many	TRBJ2-4	ASTVGEGDIQY
TRBV2	many	TRBJ1-2	ASRTDWNYGYT
TRBV28	many	TRBJ1-2	ASTTGQGNYGYT
TRBV11-2	many	TRBJ1-2	ASSLEARQGYT
TRBV5-1	many	TRBJ1-2	ASSLAGGSTYGYT
TRBV5-1	many	TRBJ1-1	ASSLTDTEAF
TRBV5-5	many	TRBJ1-3	ASSWFAFYSGNTIY
TRBV15	many	TRBJ2-7	ATSRAPTGIYEQY
TRBV5-1	many	TRBJ2-3	ASSLEDPSTDTQY
TRBV5-1	many	TRBJ2-7	ASSLAGSGAAYEQY
TRBV5-1	many	TRBJ1-2	ASSFEGRYGYT
TRBV20-1	many	TRBJ1-2	SARQPIQGARGYT
TRBV12-3/TRBV12-4	few	TRBJ2-5	ASSLGEGETQY
TRBV2	many	TRBJ2-2	ASSFTGAGELF
TRBV25-1	NA	TRBJ2-3	ASLGGDTQY
TRBV29-1	many	TRBJ2-2	SVGRGPGELF
TRBV5-1	many	TRBJ2-2	ASSLDTYTGELF